This TCR beta chain was captured by sequencing in a study of T-cell memory formation after mild COVID-19. Of note for this clonotype: As yet, its antigen is unknown.

TCRdb reprocessed the 5' RACE reads with MiXCR, giving one entry per CDR3 protein. The sample holds roughly 600,000 distinct CDR3 sequences, under 20% seen once. Notes on the study in general: Specificity for SARS-CoV-2 was not confirmed among the second-wave clones peaking on day 37. CD4+ clones that contracted lay mainly in CM and EM; CD8+ ones lay in EMRA.

This receptor was obtained from an adult woman who had mild COVID-19 (a few samples of this study predate the infection). Cell type and time point are not known. Sequenced input: PBMCs or a T cell subset sorted from them (not recorded which).

CDR3 nucleotide sequence: TGTGCCAGCAGCTTAGCGCTTCTAGGGCTTAACCGGGACTACCGGAAACTCAGCACAGATACGCAGTATTTT. Translated: CASSLALLGLNRDYRKLSTDTQYF. The gene calls are TRBV7-2 and TRBJ2-3, with TRBD2 identical over 7 bases. Trimming at V came to 0 bases and at J to 0 bases, leaving 27 bases not matched to a gene. This CDR3 contains 24 residues. Germline V gene sequence: CDR1 SGHTA, CDR2 FQGNSA.